This T cell receptor (beta chain) was profiled in a study of blood T cell repertoires in COVID-19. Trimming stripped 4 bases from V and 5 bases from J, with 20 bases between. Germline CDR1 and CDR2: SGDLS and YYNGEE. The CDR3 extends over 16 amino acids. The method was immunoSEQ multiplex PCR; TCRdb's version includes in-frame clones alone and lacks a portion of them. Of around 100,000 clones in the sample, around four fifths were seen once. This clone was found a few times. Material for sequencing was peripheral blood. The receptor was derived from a man over 45 with active or convalescent COVID-19. The rearrangement joins TRBV9 to TRBJ2-3, with D possibly being TRBD2 (5 bases). CDR3 region: CASSLYSTGVQDTQYF. The CDR3 nucleotides are TGTGCCAGCAGCCTATACAGCACCGGGGTTCAAGATACGCAGTATTTT.